The 25 T cell receptor beta chains in this list originate from one sample, sequenced in a study of CD8 T cells in ankylosing spondylitis. MiXCR was run by TCRdb on the 5' RACE reads, yielding one entry per CDR3 protein. There are under 250,000 distinct CDR3 sequences in the sample; roughly 32% occur only once, and 4% to 5.5% lies in the top ten. Sequenced sample: blood, either unsorted or a sorted T cell fraction (not recorded which). The receptors were gathered from a male donor with ankylosing spondylitis or in good health (not recorded which).

In this sample, this clonotype turned up a few times. The rearrangement uses TRBV20-1 and TRBJ1-1; D unresolved. V lost 5 bases and J lost 1, with 14 bases in between. The CDR3 has 14 amino acids. Germline values: CDR1 DFQATT, CDR2 SNEGSKA (reference sequence). The DNA for the CDR3 is TGCAGTGCTGATTCCGCTTTAGGGAACACTGAAGCTTTCTTT. This gives the protein CSADSALGNTEAFF.

This clonotype was detected only a few times. V usage is TRBV6-2 or TRBV6-3 and J usage is TRBJ2-1; 9 bases align to TRBD1. From germline, CDR1 is MNHEY and CDR2 SVGEGT. The V and J ends lost 4 bases and 2 bases, in that order; junction bases with no gene match: 3. This CDR3 region has 15 residues. CDR3 DNA: TGTGCCAGCAGTTCCGGGACAGGGCCCTACAATGAGCAGTTCTTC. Its translation is CASSSGTGPYNEQFF.

The table lists this clonotype with a count of one. V and J are TRBV7-9 and TRBJ1-5; D uncertain. CDR3 length equals 16 residues. Trimming took 3 bases from V and 4 from J, leaving 16 bases between them. The germline V gene encodes CDR1 SEHNR and CDR2 FQNEAQ (reference sequence). For the CDR3, the DNA is TGTGCCAGCAGCTTGCAGGCAAGTGGGCCGAATCAGCCCCAGCATTTT. Its protein product is CASSLQASGPNQPQHF.

This rearrangement joins TRBV20-1 to TRBJ1-5; no reliable D call. CDR1 and CDR2 (germline): DFQATT, SNEGSKA (reference sequence). This CDR3 comprises 14 residues. V was shortened by 1 base and J by 0 bases, with 7 bases between the two germline ends. The CDR3 loop reads CSARVSDSNQPQHF. CDR3 DNA sequence: TGCAGTGCTAGAGTATCCGATAGCAATCAGCCCCAGCATTTT.

The chain combines TRBV7-3 with TRBJ2-2; maybe TRBD2 (5 bases). Germline V gene lookup returns CDR1 SGHTA and CDR2 FQGTGA. Trimming removed 5 bases from V and 1 base from J, with 14 bases in between. This CDR3 has 16 amino acids. The CDR3 DNA reads as TGTGCCAGCAGCCTAAACCTAGCCCTGAACACCGGGGAGCTGTTTTTT. Protein product: CASSLNLALNTGELFF.

This clonotype was detected once. The chain employs TRBV5-1 and TRBJ2-2, with 8 bases lining up with TRBD2. This CDR3 is 13 amino acids long. The germline CDR1 and CDR2 sequences are SGHRS and YFSETQ. The V and J ends lost 2 bases and 9 bases, in that order; junction bases with no gene match: 3. CDR3 bases: TGCGCCAGCAGCTTTACTAGCGGCCGGGAGCTGTTTTTT. Amino acid sequence: CASSFTSGRELFF. The entire variable domain, with the rest obtained from reference TRBV5-1 and TRBJ2-2, is as follows: KAGVTQTPRYLIKTRGQQVTLSCSPISGHRSVSWYQQTPGQGLQFLFEYFSETQRNKGNFPGRFSGRQFSNSRSEMNVSTLELGDSALYLCASSFTSGRELFFGEGSRLTVL.

CDR3 DNA: TGCGCCAGCAGCTATAGTGCGTCCTATGGCTACACCTTC. Translated: CASSYSASYGYTF. The J gene is TRBJ1-2, the V gene TRBV5-1; D unclear. From germline, CDR1 is SGHRS and CDR2 YFSETQ. The CDR3 length is 13 residues. The V and J ends lost 3 bases and 4 bases respectively, with 10 bases between them. Using reference TRBV5-1 and TRBJ1-2 for the parts outside the CDR3, the full variable domain is KAGVTQTPRYLIKTRGQQVTLSCSPISGHRSVSWYQQTPGQGLQFLFEYFSETQRNKGNFPGRFSGRQFSNSRSEMNVSTLELGDSALYLCASSYSASYGYTFGSGTRLTVV.

This clonotype was counted only a few times. The gene calls are TRBV12-3 or TRBV12-4 and TRBJ1-2, with TRBD1 as a possible D gene (5 bases). This CDR3 is 15 amino acids long. V was shortened by 3 bases and J by 6 bases, with 17 bases between the two germline ends. This CDR3 is CASSFSGGDVNGYTF. The DNA for the CDR3 is TGTGCCAGCAGTTTCTCCGGTGGGGACGTCAATGGCTACACCTTC.

The chain uses TRBV5-6 and TRBJ2-4; no firm D call. CDR3 length equals 15 residues. Germline V gene lookup returns CDR1 SGHDT and CDR2 YYEEEE. The V and J ends lost 0 bases and 7 bases respectively, with 14 bases between them. The chain's CDR3 is CASSLAILGWNIQYF. CDR3 in DNA: TGTGCCAGCAGCTTGGCCATATTAGGGTGGAACATTCAGTACTTC.

This clonotype was counted between two and nine times. The chain uses TRBV20-1 and TRBJ2-3; 7 bases map to TRBD2. V dropped 3 bases and J dropped 2; count of bases not matched to a gene: 5. The CDR3 covers 14 residues. From germline, CDR1 is DFQATT and CDR2 SNEGSKA (reference sequence). Written as DNA, the CDR3 is TGCAGTGCTAGTGGGCGGGGGATCACAGATACGCAGTATTTT. Amino acids: CSASGRGITDTQYF.

This clonotype was detected ten times or more. The rearrangement joins TRBV20-1 to TRBJ2-3; 10 bases align to TRBD1. CDR3 size: 14 residues. Germline CDR1 and CDR2: DFQATT and SNEGSKA (reference sequence). V gave up 6 bases and J gave up 6 bases; unmatched junction bases: 9. This chain's CDR3 is CSAPGQGLDDTQYF. Here the CDR3 DNA reads TGCAGTGCCCCGGGACAGGGGTTGGATGATACGCAGTATTTT.

This clonotype was observed a handful of times. The rearrangement joins TRBV20-1 to TRBJ2-3; possibly TRBD1 for D (6 bases). CDR3 length equals 18 residues. The germline CDR1 and CDR2 sequences are DFQATT and SNEGSKA (reference sequence). Trimming left V 3 bases short and J 2 bases short, with 24 bases between. The CDR3 is CSARPLSQGLSLTDTQYF. Here the CDR3 DNA reads TGCAGTGCTAGGCCCCTATCACAGGGATTAAGCCTCACAGATACGCAGTATTTT.

In this sample, this clonotype turned up a few times. The V and J genes are TRBV20-1 and TRBJ2-7, with 7 bases fitting TRBD1. The ends lost 6 bases at V and 0 bases at J; junction bases unmatched: 5. Germline V CDR1 and CDR2: DFQATT, SNEGSKA (reference sequence). The CDR3 spans 13 residues. The CDR3 sequence is CSATTGSSYEQYF. The DNA of the CDR3 is TGCAGTGCAACGACAGGGAGCTCCTACGAGCAGTACTTC.

This clonotype has just a few counts. The chain has TRBV6-1 and TRBJ2-4; D possibly matches TRBD1 or TRBD2 (5 bases each). Deletions cut 0 bases from V and 3 bases from J, with 18 bases between. CDR3 length: 18 amino acids. The germline CDR1 and CDR2 sequences are MNHNS and SASEGT. CDR3 bases: TGTGCCAGCAGTGAAGCGGAATGGGCCACTGGGGGCAAAAACATTCAGTACTTC. Translating it yields CASSEAEWATGGKNIQYF.

This chain links TRBV5-1 with TRBJ2-2; D possibly uses TRBD1 or TRBD2 (5 bases each). V shed 2 bases and J shed 6 bases, with 14 bases lying between them. The CDR3 runs 15 residues. CDR1 is SGHRS, CDR2 YFSETQ, per germline. CDR3 sequence (DNA): TGCGCCAGCAGCTTCCGGGACCCAAGGCCCGGGGAGCTGTTTTTT. Its protein is CASSFRDPRPGELFF.

The CDR3 spells CASGSGSRRETQYF. The CDR3 region has the DNA TGTGCCAGCGGCTCAGGGTCAAGACGAGAGACCCAGTACTTC. This chain joins TRBV12-3 or TRBV12-4 and TRBJ2-5; D possibly corresponds to TRBD1 (5 bases). With 8 bases removed from V and 4 bases from J, the gap between germline ends came to 17 bases. The CDR3 is made up of 14 amino acids.

This clonotype was seen more than once but under ten times. V gene TRBV6-5 combines with J gene TRBJ2-5; possibly TRBD1 or TRBD2 for D (5 bases each). Trimming stripped 4 bases from V and 2 bases from J, with 14 bases between. The CDR3 totals 15 residues. Per the germline V gene, CDR1 is MNHEY and CDR2 is SVGAGI. CDR3 in amino acids: CASSLWSGRQETQYF. In DNA, the CDR3 is TGTGCCAGCAGTTTGTGGTCGGGGCGGCAAGAGACCCAGTACTTC.

This clonotype was seen more than once but under ten times. The V and J genes are TRBV21-1 and TRBJ2-7; TRBD1 is the table's D call and was not checked against the DNA. TRBV21-1 is termed a pseudogene. CDR3 length equals 20 residues. CDR3 residues: CASSAWRTGRLAGENYEQYF. The CDR3 DNA reads TGTGCCAGCAGCGCCTGGAGGACAGGGCGGCTAGCGGGGGAAAACTACGAGCAGTACTTC.

The rearrangement uses TRBV12-3 or TRBV12-4 and TRBJ1-6, with D uncertain. CDR3 size: 13 residues. Trimming stripped 2 bases from V and 10 bases from J, with 9 bases between. The CDR3 nucleotides read TGTGCCAGCAGTTTAAGTGTGGGCTCACCCCTCCACTTT. Its translation: CASSLSVGSPLHF.

The chain joins TRBV7-2 to TRBJ1-1; maybe TRBD1 (5 bases). This CDR3 spans 14 amino acids. Per germline, CDR1 SGHTA and CDR2 FQGNSA. Trimming shortened V by 3 bases and J by 4 bases, and 12 bases separated the two germline ends. The CDR3 reads CASSFAGQGTEAFF. The CDR3 DNA reads as TGTGCCAGCAGCTTCGCAGGGCAAGGCACTGAAGCTTTCTTT.

This clonotype came up a few times. The genes are TRBV20-1 and TRBJ2-7; TRBD2 matches 14 bases. V dropped 1 base and J dropped 6; count of bases not matched to a gene: 11. Germline V lookup: CDR1 DFQATT, CDR2 SNEGSKA (reference sequence). This CDR3 is 17 amino acids long. CDR3 nucleotide sequence: TGCAGTGCTAGAGCAAAACGACTAGCGGGGGGGCCGATCGAGCAGTACTTC. Its protein product is CSARAKRLAGGPIEQYF.

The chain recombines TRBV15 with TRBJ2-7; TRBD2 is a possible D gene (6 bases). Germline values: CDR1 LNHNV, CDR2 YYDKDF (reference sequence). Trimming removed 1 base from V and 6 bases from J, with 13 bases in between. There are 14 residues in the CDR3. DNA for the CDR3: TGTGCCACCAGCAGAGGACTAGGAGGTTCCGAGCAGTACTTC. Translation gives CATSRGLGGSEQYF.

The V and J genes are TRBV25-1 and TRBJ2-1; unclear D gene. The germline V gene encodes CDR1 MGHDK and CDR2 SYGVNS. The CDR3 is 14 residues long. Trimming shortened V by 7 bases and J by 3 bases, and 13 bases separated the two germline ends. The CDR3 bases are TGTGCCAGCACCGTGGCAGGAGACTACAATGAGCAGTTCTTC. It specifies CASTVAGDYNEQFF.

In its sample, this clonotype was seen a few times. The chain couples TRBV5-1 to TRBJ2-7; 11 bases match TRBD1. The CDR3 runs 15 residues. V shed 4 bases and J 5 bases; nucleotides not matched to a gene: 8. Per germline, CDR1 SGHRS and CDR2 YFSETQ. The CDR3 here is CASSNRDRGFHEQYF. The CDR3 DNA follows: TGCGCCAGCAGCAACCGGGACAGGGGGTTCCACGAGCAGTACTTC.

The V and J genes are TRBV11-1 and TRBJ2-5; D may match TRBD1 or TRBD2 (5 bases each). The germline gives CDR1 SGHAT, CDR2 FQDESV (reference sequence). The CDR3 sequence is 14 residues long. Trimming shortened V by 4 bases and J by 2 bases, and 11 bases separated the two germline ends. The CDR3 is CASSSGRQQETQYF. The CDR3 DNA sequence: TGTGCCAGCAGCTCGGGACGCCAACAAGAGACCCAGTACTTC.